This record concerns one T cell receptor beta chain sequence. This record comes from a study of blood T cell repertoires in COVID-19. Produced via immunoSEQ multiplex PCR; TCRdb's table is partial and in-frame only. There are approximately 170,000 clones in the sample; about 80% occur only once, and around 2.1% lies in the top ten. The CDR3 has 15 amino acids. The germline V gene has CDR1 SGHTA and CDR2 FQGNSA. V shed 5 bases, J shed 1 base, and the junction held 1 base outside the gene matches. Sequencing was done on a sample of peripheral blood. V usage is TRBV7-2 and J usage is TRBJ2-3, with 12 bases lining up with TRBD1. The source of this sequence is a woman older than 75 with acute or convalescent COVID-19. CDR3 sequence: CASSRDRGRTDTQYF. CDR3 DNA sequence: TGTGCCAGCAGCCGGGACAGGGGGCGCACAGATACGCAGTATTTT.